Below are 11 T cell receptor beta chains sequenced from a single sample in a study of PD-L1 blockade in urothelial cancer. Sequenced by immunoSEQ multiplex PCR; TCRdb stores in-frame clones only, minus some. In the table there are under 120,000 clones, approximately 85% of which are singletons. The input for sequencing was PBMCs, taken around atezolizumab (anti-PD-L1) treatment. All receptors come from a man aged 50 or older with urothelial cancer.

This sequence joins TRBV30 and TRBJ1-6; perhaps TRBD1 as D (6 bases). The CDR3 covers 14 residues. Germline lookup yields CDR1 GTSNPN and CDR2 SVGIG (reference sequence). V was pared by 0 bases and J by 8 bases, with 11 bases between. CDR3 nucleotide sequence: TGTGCCTGGAGTGTTGGACAGCCTGATTCACCCCTCCACTTT. Protein sequence: CAWSVGQPDSPLHF.

This chain joins TRBV7-9 and TRBJ2-7, with D tentatively TRBD1 (6 bases). The V gene lost 6 bases and the J gene lost 2 bases, with 14 bases spanning the gap. Germline loops: CDR1 SEHNR, CDR2 FQNEAQ (reference sequence). CDR3 length: 14 residues. CDR3 DNA sequence: TGTGCCAGCAGTACCAAAGGGGGTCCCTACGAGCAGTACTTC. This gives the protein CASSTKGGPYEQYF.

This chain links TRBV9 with TRBJ2-7; D is undetermined. This CDR3 has 14 residues. CDR1 and CDR2 (germline): SGDLS, YYNGEE. The V end was cut by 0 bases, the J end by 6 bases, with 13 bases between. The CDR3 protein is CASSVESRSGEQYF. In nucleotides, the CDR3 is TGTGCCAGCAGCGTAGAAAGTCGGTCTGGCGAGCAGTACTTC.

The V and J genes are TRBV6-1 and TRBJ2-3; a weak D match, TRBD1 (5 bases). The CDR3 is 14 residues long. Trimming cost V 5 bases and J 0 bases, with 9 bases left between them. Germline lookup yields CDR1 MNHNS and CDR2 SASEGT. In nucleotides, the CDR3 is TGTGCCAGCAGTCTGAGACAGAGCACAGATACGCAGTATTTT. Its protein product is CASSLRQSTDTQYF.

This clone was recorded a few times. Different DNA sequences within this sample yield the same CDR3. The chain couples TRBV7-8 to TRBJ1-1; 8 nucleotides agree with TRBD1. Germline V gene sequence: CDR1 SGHVS, CDR2 FQNEAQ. Trimming at V came to 4 bases and at J to 0 bases, leaving 7 bases not matched to a gene. The CDR3 runs to 16 residues. As DNA, the CDR3 is TGTGCCAGCAGCTCTGGAAGACAGGGGTTGAACACTGAAGCTTTCTTT. It yields the protein CASSSGRQGLNTEAFF. Variable domain in full (rest from reference TRBV7-8 and TRBJ1-1): GAGVSQSPRYKVAKRGQDVALRCDPISGHVSLFWYQQALGQGPEFLTYFQNEAQLDKSGLPSDRFFAERPEGSVSTLKIQRTQQEDSAVYLCASSSGRQGLNTEAFFGQGTRLTVV.

This sequence joins TRBV18 and TRBJ2-7, with a weak D call TRBD1 (7 bases). Per the germline V gene, CDR1 is KGHSH and CDR2 is LQKENI. The CDR3 has 14 residues. V was clipped by 6 bases and J by 6 bases, with 18 bases between them. CDR3 sequence: CASSFRQGLSEQYF. Here the CDR3 DNA reads TGTGCCAGCTCGTTCAGACAGGGACTTTCCGAGCAGTACTTC.

The rearrangement links TRBV28 to TRBJ1-5, with unresolved D. Trimming took 6 bases from V and 4 from J, leaving 13 bases between them. Germline CDR1 and CDR2: MDHEN and SYDVKM. CDR3 length equals 14 residues. For the CDR3, the DNA is TGTGCCAGCAGAATCCCACTCGCGAATCAGCCCCAGCATTTT. This sequence encodes CASRIPLANQPQHF.

The rearrangement links TRBV21-1 to TRBJ2-7; TRBD2, the table's D call, was not compared with the DNA. TRBV21-1 is designated a pseudogene. CDR3 length equals 15 residues. CDR3 protein: CASSKGCGRHYEQYF. As DNA, the CDR3 is TGTGCCAGCAGCAAAGGTTGCGGGCGCCACTACGAGCAGTACTTC.

The chain employs TRBV7-9 and TRBJ2-2, with a weak D call TRBD2 (5 bases). This CDR3 has 15 residues. Between the trimmed V and J ends, which lost 6 bases and 1 base, there was a span of 12 bases. The germline CDR1 and CDR2 sequences are SEHNR and FQNEAQ (reference sequence). The CDR3 nucleotides are TGTGCCAGCAGATGGGAGATCCTGAACACCGGGGAGCTGTTTTTT. Protein product: CASRWEILNTGELFF.

The genes are TRBV7-8 and TRBJ2-7; 8 bases map to TRBD1. Germline V gene sequence: CDR1 SGHVS, CDR2 FQNEAQ. CDR3 length equals 15 residues. V lost 4 bases and J lost 2; bases outside the gene matches: 7. This CDR3 is CASSSSGQATYEQYF. In DNA form, the CDR3 reads TGTGCCAGCAGCTCCTCGGGACAGGCGACCTACGAGCAGTACTTC.

This chain uses TRBV10-3 with TRBJ2-7; 7 bases line up with TRBD2. The CDR3 has 15 residues. Germline V gene sequence: CDR1 ENHRY, CDR2 SYGVKD. J gave up 3 bases and V 0 bases, and 5 bases lay outside the gene matches. CDR3 protein: CAISESGRGIYEQYF. The CDR3 region has the DNA TGTGCCATCAGTGAGTCAGGGCGGGGGATCTACGAGCAGTACTTC.